This paragraph reports one T cell receptor beta chain. Antigen specificity is unknown. Germline V gene sequence: CDR1 MNHEY, CDR2 SVGAGI. Trimming removed 5 bases from V and 2 bases from J, with 13 bases in between. This CDR3 has 15 amino acids. The source of the sample is a study of PD-1 blockade in classical Hodgkin lymphoma. The study, taken as a whole, reports: By C4D1 there was a significant rise in CD4+ TCR diversity but not in CD8+ TCR diversity.

Time point given: cycle 4 day 1 (C4D1), after 6 weeks of nivolumab. Every single patient, without exception, relapsed after autologous stem cell transplantation, and brentuximab vedotin exposure varied. The data were produced by immunoSEQ multiplex PCR, yet TCRdb's version contains in-frame clones alone and is incomplete. The table includes some 52,000 clones, around nine tenths detected once. This TCR derives from a human donor with classical Hodgkin lymphoma. The rearrangement uses TRBV6-5 and TRBJ1-5, with unresolved D. The sample consisted of peripheral blood mononuclear cells (PBMCs), taken before the fourth cycle of nivolumab. The CDR3 here is CASSPLVEGNQPQHF. As DNA, the CDR3 is TGTGCCAGCAGTCCTCTGGTCGAGGGCAATCAGCCCCAGCATTTT.